Sequencing of this T cell receptor beta chain was carried out in a study of memory CD4+ T cells and cytomegalovirus serostatus. The sort gate was single viable CD3+CD4+CD8-CD45RO+ cells for memory CD4+ T cells. The germline V gene has CDR1 SGHAT and CDR2 FQNNGV. The CDR3 runs to 15 residues. V was shortened by 0 bases and J by 4 bases, with 13 bases between the two germline ends. Authors' analysis steps: After removing out-of-frame reads, around 2,000,000 distinct TCRbeta sequences remained. Using immunoSEQ multiplex PCR, the repertoire was profiled, and TCRdb retains in-frame clones only, with some absent. Clone size and V and J calls were adopted from that table, with D and trimming inferred from the DNA. This sample yields about 48,000 clones, of which roughly 78% are seen a single time; 0.78% belongs to the top ten. Worth noting for this clone: The target antigen is unknown.

Whole-study results and caveats: CMV serostatus prediction reached median AUC approximately 0.95, or 0.91 with US-trained model. Suggested: most of the CMV-linked TCR signature lies in CD4+ memory cells.

The rearrangement links TRBV11-2 to TRBJ2-7, with TRBD1 as a possible D gene (6 bases). Input material: memory CD4+ T cells from blood. This receptor was taken from an adult in good health and CMV-seronegative. The CDR3 spells CASSLDRGPSYEQYF. The CDR3 coding sequence is TGTGCCAGCAGCTTAGACAGGGGTCCCTCGTACGAGCAGTACTTC.